This TCR beta chain was obtained from a study of shared clonotypes between healthy human individuals. CD45RO-negative cells were positively selected for CCR7, leaving out terminally differentiated effector memory CD45RA+ cells. This clone has only one observation. Its antigen remains unidentified. Produced via immunoSEQ multiplex PCR; TCRdb's table is partial and in-frame only. The sample consists of about 1,900,000 clones, 85% to 95% of them appearing once. V shed 2 bases and J shed 7 bases, with 11 bases lying between them. The CDR3 spans 13 residues. From germline, CDR1 is LGHNA and CDR2 YNFKEQ. Points from the study as a whole: Measured sharing among donors was expected to vary with sequencing depth. The sampled material consisted only of blood, and tissue repertoires are likely to differ.

The chain couples TRBV4-2 to TRBJ1-2; D gene unclear. The sequenced material came from naive CD8+ T cells sorted from blood. The sequence was collected from a man aged 18 to 30 in good health. CDR3 nucleotide sequence: TGTGCCAGCAGCCAATCGGGTTGGTCTGGCTACACCTTC. This translates into CASSQSGWSGYTF.